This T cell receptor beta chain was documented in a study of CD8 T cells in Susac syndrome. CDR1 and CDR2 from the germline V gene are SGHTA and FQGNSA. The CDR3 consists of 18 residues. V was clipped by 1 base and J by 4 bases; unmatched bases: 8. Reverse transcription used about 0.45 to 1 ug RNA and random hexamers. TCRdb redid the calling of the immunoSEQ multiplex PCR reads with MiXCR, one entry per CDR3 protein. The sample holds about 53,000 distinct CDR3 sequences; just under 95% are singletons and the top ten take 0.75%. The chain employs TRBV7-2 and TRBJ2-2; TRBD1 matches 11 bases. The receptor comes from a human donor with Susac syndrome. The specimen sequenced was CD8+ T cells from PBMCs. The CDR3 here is CASSLERTGGLITGELFF. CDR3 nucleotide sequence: TGTGCCAGCAGCTTAGAGAGGACAGGGGGCTTGATCACCGGGGAGCTGTTTTTT.